What follows is one T cell receptor beta chain and its context. What it recognizes is unknown. Unique molecular identifiers were built into the TCRbeta library. TCRdb redid the calling of the PCR reads with MiXCR, one entry per CDR3 protein. The sample holds roughly 490,000 distinct CDR3 sequences, 11% seen once. This entry is derived from a study of T-cell reconstitution after alpha-beta-depleted transplantation in children. Points from the study as a whole: The authors attributed T-cell counts and diversity one year after transplant mostly to newly produced T cells. It was surviving recipient T cells and thymic progenitors that gave some patients high TCRbeta diversity at day 60. Approximately two months post-transplant, alpha-beta T cells reportedly originated from several hundred expanded graft clones.

The CDR3 sequence is 15 residues long. Germline CDR1 is SGHRS and CDR2 is YFSETQ. Trimming removed 1 base at V and 1 base at J, with 11 bases between. Source: PBMCs, mostly from graft donor cells, taken 180 days after TCRalphabeta/CD19-depleted stem cell transplant. The chain links TRBV5-1 to TRBJ1-1; D not certain. The origin of this receptor is a female patient between 2 and 10 years old who had a stem cell transplant for aplastic anemia, so the T cells may come from the graft donor. CDR3 nucleotide sequence: TGCGCCAGCAGCTTGTTTGCGGGCTCGAACACTGAAGCTTTCTTT. Amino acids: CASSLFAGSNTEAFF. Using reference TRBV5-1 and TRBJ1-1 for the parts outside the CDR3, the full variable domain is KAGVTQTPRYLIKTRGQQVTLSCSPISGHRSVSWYQQTPGQGLQFLFEYFSETQRNKGNFPGRFSGRQFSNSRSEMNVSTLELGDSALYLCASSLFAGSNTEAFFGQGTRLTVV.